This TCR beta chain came from a study of identifying expanded T cells in peripheral blood. The V segment lost 6 bases and the J segment 3 bases; nucleotides outside the gene matches: 6. Germline values: CDR1 MNHNY, CDR2 SVGAGI (reference sequence). This CDR3 has 15 amino acids. Libraries were prepared by immunoSEQ multiplex PCR; TCRdb keeps only in-frame clonotypes and omits some of them. The data contain about 82,000 clones, about 87% of them singletons. Sequenced sample: blood. The receptor's source is a person aged 18 to 70 in good health. The J gene is TRBJ1-1, the V gene TRBV6-6, with 11 bases lining up with TRBD1. The chain's CDR3 is CASSPGTGGHTEAFF. The CDR3, as DNA: TGTGCCAGCAGCCCCGGGACAGGGGGACACACTGAAGCTTTCTTT.